What follows is one T cell receptor beta chain and its context. No antigen is known for it. Base qualities are missing; no much larger clone stands one base away. These data belong to a study of chemoradiotherapy in HPV16-positive cancers (dated by TCRdb to between 2020 and 2023). Study-level background: Using functional T-cell assays on cells from a couple of HPV16-positive patients, the researchers defined candidate HPV-specific T-cell clones and common TCR motifs. The study asked whether T-cell immunity against the HPV oncoproteins E6 and E7 changes during chemoradiotherapy and whether it affects survival. The candidate HPV-specific TCRs and motifs were subsequently tracked in TCR repertoires obtained from 65 to 95 patients with HPV-related cancers.

The library came from the immunoSEQ multiplex PCR assay. Drawn from immuneACCESS, this table holds only the in-frame rearrangements with V and J called that TCRdb kept. Clones are partly lost; checked studies trace under half to an unresolved V gene and leave the rest unexplained. The sample table lists under 5,500 clones, roughly 90% of them with a count of one. The top ten hold around 2.8% of the sample. Repertoires were sampled repeatedly over the course of chemoradiotherapy so that clonal expansion in the tumor microenvironment could be followed. Based on the germline V gene (reference sequence), the CDR1 and CDR2 sequences are SEHNR and FQNEAQ. The V and J ends are trimmed by 6 bases and 1 base, leaving 9 bases between them. The CDR3 spans 13 residues, from the cysteine through the phenylalanine. The entry retains the CDR3 DNA only, 39 bases that are in frame from base 1. Points the paper makes about the study in general: The survival association was reported for HPV16-positive patients, and the functional definition of HPV-specific T cells was derived from only a couple of HPV16-positive patients. Improved recurrence-free survival in HPV16-positive patients was associated with expansion of HPV-responsive T cells during chemoradiotherapy. Expansion of candidate HPV-specific clones and E7-related TCR motifs was observed in the tumor microenvironment during treatment, whereas no such expansion was observed for non-HPV-specific T cells.

This sample was taken from a patient who underwent chemoradiotherapy. This clonotype was sampled from a human donor with HPV-associated anogenital cancer. Recombination joined TRBV7-9 with TRBJ2-5, with the D segment identity uncertain. The DNA is as follows: TGTGCCAGCAGGGAGACGGGCCAAGAGACCCAGTACTTC. It is translated as CASRETGQETQYF.